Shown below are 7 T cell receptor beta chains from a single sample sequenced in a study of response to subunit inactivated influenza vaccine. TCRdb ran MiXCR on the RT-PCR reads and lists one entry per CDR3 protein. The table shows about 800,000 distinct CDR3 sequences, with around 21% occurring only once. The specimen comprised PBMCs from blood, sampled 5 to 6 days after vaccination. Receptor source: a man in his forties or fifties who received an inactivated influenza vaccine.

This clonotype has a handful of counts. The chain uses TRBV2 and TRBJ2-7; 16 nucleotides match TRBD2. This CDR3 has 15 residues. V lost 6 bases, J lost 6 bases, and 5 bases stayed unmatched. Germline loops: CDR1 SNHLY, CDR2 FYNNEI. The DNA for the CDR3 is TGTGCCAGCAGGGGACTAGCGGGAGGGCCGGGCGAGCAGTACTTC. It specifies CASRGLAGGPGEQYF.

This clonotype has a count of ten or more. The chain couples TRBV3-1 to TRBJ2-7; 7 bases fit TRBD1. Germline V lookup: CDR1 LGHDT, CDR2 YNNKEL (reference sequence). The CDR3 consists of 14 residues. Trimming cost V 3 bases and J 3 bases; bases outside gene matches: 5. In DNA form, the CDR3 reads TGTGCCAGCAGCCAGACAGGGTGGGACTACGAGCAGTACTTC. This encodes CASSQTGWDYEQYF.

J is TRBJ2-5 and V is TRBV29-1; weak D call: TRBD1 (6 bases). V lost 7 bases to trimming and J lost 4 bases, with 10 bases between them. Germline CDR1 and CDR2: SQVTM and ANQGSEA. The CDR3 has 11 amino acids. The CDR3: CSENRAETQYF. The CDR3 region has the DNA TGCAGCGAAAACAGGGCAGAGACCCAGTACTTC.

The CDR3 DNA sequence: TGCAGTGCTAGACTAACAGGGCCCACTGAAGCTTTCTTT. Amino acid sequence: CSARLTGPTEAFF. This chain uses TRBV20-1 with TRBJ1-1; weak D call: TRBD1 (6 bases). The CDR3 consists of 13 residues. With 2 bases removed from V and 4 bases from J, the gap between germline ends came to 11 bases. The germline V gene has CDR1 DFQATT and CDR2 SNEGSKA (reference sequence).

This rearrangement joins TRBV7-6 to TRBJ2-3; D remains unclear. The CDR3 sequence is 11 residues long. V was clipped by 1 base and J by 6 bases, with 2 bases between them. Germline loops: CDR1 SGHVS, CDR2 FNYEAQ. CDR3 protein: CASSLDDTQYF. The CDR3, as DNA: TGTGCCAGCAGCTTAGACGATACGCAGTATTTT.

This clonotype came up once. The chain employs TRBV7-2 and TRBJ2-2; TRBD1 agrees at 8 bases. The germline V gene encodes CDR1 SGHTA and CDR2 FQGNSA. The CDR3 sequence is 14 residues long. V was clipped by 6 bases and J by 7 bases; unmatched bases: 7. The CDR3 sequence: CASRFQGAGGELFF. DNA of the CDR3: TGTGCCAGCAGATTCCAGGGGGCGGGCGGGGAGCTGTTTTTT.

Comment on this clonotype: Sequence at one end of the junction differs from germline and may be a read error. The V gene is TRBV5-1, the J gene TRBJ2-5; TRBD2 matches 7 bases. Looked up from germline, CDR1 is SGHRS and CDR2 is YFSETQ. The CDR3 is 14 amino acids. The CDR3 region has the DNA TGTGCCAGCAGTTTTGGGCGGGGGCAAGAGACCCAGTACTTC. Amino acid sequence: CASSFGRGQETQYF. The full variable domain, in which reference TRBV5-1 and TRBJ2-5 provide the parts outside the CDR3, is KAGVTQTPRYLIKTRGQQVTLSCSPISGHRSVSWYQQTPGQGLQFLFEYFSETQRNKGNFPGRFSGRQFSNSRSEMNVSTLELGDSALYLCASSFGRGQETQYFGPGTRLLVL.